This T cell receptor (beta chain) was documented in a study of post-analysis software for immune sequencing data. General study points: For normalized Chao1 diversity, multiple sclerosis patients scored significantly lower than controls did. The five TRBV segments detected at higher frequency in patients than in controls included TRBV5-6, TRBV5-1 and TRBV20-1.

As concerns this clonotype: What it binds is not known.

The CDR3 is 15 residues long. Deletions cut 0 bases from V and 2 bases from J, with 12 bases between. Germline V CDR1 and CDR2: SGHRS, YFSETQ. Unique molecular identifiers were carried by the TCR beta cDNA libraries. TCRdb reprocessed the PCR reads with MiXCR, giving one entry per CDR3 protein. The sample consists of some 700,000 distinct CDR3 sequences, 59% of them appearing once. The V gene is TRBV5-1, the J gene TRBJ2-7; perhaps TRBD2 as D (6 bases). Sequencing used blood. This receptor was taken from a girl aged 2 to 9 with multiple sclerosis. CDR3 amino acids: CASSLVLASTYEQYF. The DNA of the CDR3 is TGCGCCAGCAGCTTGGTGCTAGCGTCAACCTACGAGCAGTACTTC.